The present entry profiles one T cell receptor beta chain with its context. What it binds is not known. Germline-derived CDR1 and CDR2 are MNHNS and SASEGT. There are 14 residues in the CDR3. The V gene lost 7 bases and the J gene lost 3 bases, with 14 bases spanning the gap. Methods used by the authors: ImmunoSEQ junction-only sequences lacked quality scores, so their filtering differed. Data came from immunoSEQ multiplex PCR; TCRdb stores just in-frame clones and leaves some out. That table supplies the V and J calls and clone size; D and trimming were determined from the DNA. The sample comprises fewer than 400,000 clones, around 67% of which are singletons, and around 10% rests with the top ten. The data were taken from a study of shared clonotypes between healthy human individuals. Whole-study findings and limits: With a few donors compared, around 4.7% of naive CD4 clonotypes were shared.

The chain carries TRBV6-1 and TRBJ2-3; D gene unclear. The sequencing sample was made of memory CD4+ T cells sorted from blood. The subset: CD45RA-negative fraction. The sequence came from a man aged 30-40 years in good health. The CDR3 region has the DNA TGTGCCAGCAAGTCACTTCCAAATACAGATACGCAGTATTTT. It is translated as CASKSLPNTDTQYF.